These 8 T cell receptor beta chains were all obtained from the same sample, sequenced in a study of shared clonotypes between healthy human individuals (dated by TCRdb to 2018 to 2021). To prepare the library, the immunoSEQ multiplex PCR assay was applied. TCRdb took this table from immuneACCESS and kept in-frame rearrangements with V and J called. Such tables lack part of the clones; where checked against another copy, unresolved V genes explain under half of the gap, and the rest is unexplained. Within this sample are about 1 million clones, with approximately 76% of them counted one time only. The top ten clones comprise roughly 1.4% of the sample. The material sequenced was memory CD4+ T cells sorted from blood. The cell subset or site label corresponds to: CD45RA-negative fraction. The receptors were sampled from a man in his late teens or twenties in good health.

Turning to this clone: Other nucleotide sequences in the sample specify the same CDR3. J is TRBJ2-3 and V is TRBV4-1, with D perhaps matching TRBD2 (6 bases). The CDR3 has 13 residues. CDR1 MGHRA and CDR2 YSYEKL come from the germline V gene. Trimming cost V 3 bases and J 7 bases, with 11 bases left between them. The CDR3 DNA sequence: TGCGCCAGCAGCCAGGACTACAGCAATACGCAGTATTTT. Its protein is CASSQDYSNTQYF.

J is TRBJ2-3 and V is TRBV5-1, with D unresolved. Deletions cut 0 bases from V and 8 bases from J, with 7 bases between. The CDR3 runs 12 residues. From germline, CDR1 is SGHRS and CDR2 YFSETQ. The DNA of the CDR3 is TGCGCCAGCAGCTTGGACAGAAGTACGCAGTATTTT. This translates into CASSLDRSTQYF.

The chain couples TRBV28 to TRBJ1-5; D gene uncertain. The CDR3 runs to 16 residues. V lost 4 bases to trimming and J lost 3 bases, with 16 bases between them. CDR1 and CDR2 (germline): MDHEN, SYDVKM. CDR3 residues: CASSSAPDPINQPQHF. The DNA for the CDR3 is TGTGCCAGCAGTTCGGCTCCGGACCCGATCAATCAGCCCCAGCATTTT.

The chain carries TRBV6-1 and TRBJ1-6, with TRBD1 matching 7 bases. The CDR3 spans 14 residues. Trimming at V came to 10 bases and at J to 5 bases, leaving 8 bases not matched to a gene. Germline V gene lookup returns CDR1 MNHNS and CDR2 SASEGT. The CDR3 region has the DNA TGTGCCACCAAACCGGGGACAGATAATTCACCCCTCCACTTT. Translating gives CATKPGTDNSPLHF.

In the case of this clone: Other DNA sequences of this sample code for an identical CDR3. The CDR3 coding sequence is TGCGCCAGCAGCTTGGCCTCAGTCACAGATACGCAGTATTTT. Translating it yields CASSLASVTDTQYF. The chain combines TRBV5-1 with TRBJ2-3; no definite D call. This CDR3 has 14 amino acids. V was clipped by 0 bases and J by 2 bases, with 7 bases between them. CDR1 is SGHRS, CDR2 YFSETQ, per germline.

The chain carries TRBV11-3 and TRBJ2-2; TRBD2 matches 7 bases. V was clipped by 5 bases and J by 7 bases; unmatched bases: 10. This CDR3 spans 15 amino acids. Germline-derived CDR1 and CDR2 are SGHNT and YENEEA. CDR3 DNA: TGTGCCAGCAGCCCAACCGGACTAGGTCACGGGGAGCTGTTTTTT. Amino acids: CASSPTGLGHGELFF.

This sequence joins TRBV6-1 and TRBJ1-2; TRBD1 agrees at 7 bases. The CDR3 contains 16 residues. V trimming: 0 bases; J trimming: 4 bases; junction bases outside the gene matches: 8. Germline V gene sequence: CDR1 MNHNS, CDR2 SASEGT. This chain's CDR3 is CASSEAAGTDPYGYTF. The CDR3 DNA is TGTGCCAGCAGTGAAGCGGCCGGGACAGACCCCTATGGCTACACCTTC.

This clone was recorded only once. Different DNA sequences within this sample yield the same CDR3. The chain employs TRBV2 and TRBJ1-5; perhaps TRBD1 as D (5 bases). CDR1 SNHLY and CDR2 FYNNEI come from the germline V gene. The CDR3 is 15 residues long. The V and J ends lost 4 bases and 2 bases respectively, with 12 bases between them. CDR3 sequence: CASSGQGSGNQPQHF. The CDR3 bases are TGTGCCAGCAGTGGGCAGGGAAGCGGCAATCAGCCCCAGCATTTT.